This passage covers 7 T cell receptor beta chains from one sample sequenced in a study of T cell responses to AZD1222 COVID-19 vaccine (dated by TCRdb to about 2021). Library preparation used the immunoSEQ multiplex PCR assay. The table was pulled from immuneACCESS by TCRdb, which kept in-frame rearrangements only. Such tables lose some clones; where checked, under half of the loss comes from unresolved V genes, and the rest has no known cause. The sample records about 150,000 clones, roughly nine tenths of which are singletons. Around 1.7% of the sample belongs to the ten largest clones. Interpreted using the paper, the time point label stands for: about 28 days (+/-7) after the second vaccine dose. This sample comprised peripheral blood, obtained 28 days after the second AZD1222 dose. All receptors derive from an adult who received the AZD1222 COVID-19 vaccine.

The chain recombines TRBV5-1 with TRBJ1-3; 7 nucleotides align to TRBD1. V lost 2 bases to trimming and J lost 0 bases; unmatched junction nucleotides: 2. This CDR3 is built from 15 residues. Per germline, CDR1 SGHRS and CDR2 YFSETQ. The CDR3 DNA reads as TGCGCCAGCAGCTTCGAGGGGGCCTCTGGAAACACCATATATTTT. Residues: CASSFEGASGNTIYF.

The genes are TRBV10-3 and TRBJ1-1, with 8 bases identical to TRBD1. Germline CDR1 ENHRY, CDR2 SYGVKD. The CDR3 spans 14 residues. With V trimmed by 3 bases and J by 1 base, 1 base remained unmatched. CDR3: CAISDQGANTEAFF. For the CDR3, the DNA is TGTGCCATCAGTGACCAGGGGGCGAACACTGAAGCTTTCTTT.

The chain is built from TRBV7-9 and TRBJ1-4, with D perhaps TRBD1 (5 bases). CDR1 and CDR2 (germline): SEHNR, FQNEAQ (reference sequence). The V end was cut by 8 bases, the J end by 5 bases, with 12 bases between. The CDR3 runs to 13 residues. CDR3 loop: CASQQGLNEKLFF. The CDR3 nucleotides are TGTGCCAGCCAGCAGGGCCTAAATGAAAAACTGTTTTTT.

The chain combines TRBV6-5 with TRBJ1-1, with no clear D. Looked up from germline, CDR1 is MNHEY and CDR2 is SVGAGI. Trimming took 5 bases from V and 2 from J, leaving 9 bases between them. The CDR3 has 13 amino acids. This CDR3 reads CASSRLGNTEAFF. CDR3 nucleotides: TGTGCCAGCAGTCGGCTGGGAAACACTGAAGCTTTCTTT.

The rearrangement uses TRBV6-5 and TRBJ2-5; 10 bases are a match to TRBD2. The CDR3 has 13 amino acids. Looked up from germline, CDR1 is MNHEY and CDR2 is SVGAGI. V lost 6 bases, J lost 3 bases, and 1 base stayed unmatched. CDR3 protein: CASSGLAEETQYF. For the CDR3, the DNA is TGTGCCAGCAGCGGACTAGCGGAAGAGACCCAGTACTTC.

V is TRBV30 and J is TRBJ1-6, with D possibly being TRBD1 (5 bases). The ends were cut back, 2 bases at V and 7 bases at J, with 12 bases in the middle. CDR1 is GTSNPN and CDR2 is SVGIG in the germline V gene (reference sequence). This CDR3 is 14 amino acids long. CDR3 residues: CAWSLGTGNSPLHF. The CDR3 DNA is TGTGCCTGGAGTCTCGGGACGGGCAATTCACCCCTCCACTTT.

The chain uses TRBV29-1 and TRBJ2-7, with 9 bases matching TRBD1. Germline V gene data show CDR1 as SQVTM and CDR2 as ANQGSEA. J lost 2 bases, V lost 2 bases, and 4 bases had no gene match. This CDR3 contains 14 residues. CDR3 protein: CSVEPGQGAYEQYF. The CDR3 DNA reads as TGCAGCGTTGAACCGGGACAGGGCGCCTACGAGCAGTACTTC.